A selection of T cell receptor beta chains follows, all from one sample in a study of blood T cell repertoires in COVID-19. Clones were sequenced by immunoSEQ multiplex PCR, and TCRdb holds only the in-frame ones, with some missing. Of 250,000 or so clones listed, roughly 81% were seen once; the top ten hold 5% to 8%. The sequenced material came from PBMCs or T cells enriched from blood (not recorded which). The receptors stem from a woman in her forties or fifties who had been exposed to COVID-19. Each CDR3 is given with its conserved first and last residue. The order of the fields is clone size, D gene, V gene, J gene, CDR3 length, CDR3 protein, CDR3 DNA. D genes are given only for firm matches. Expanded clones get a size class; other rows say once, few or many, or leave the size out.

clone_size: .; d_call: TRBD1; v_call: TRBV7-9; j_call: TRBJ2-2; cdr3_length: 16; cdr3_aa: CASSSGQGAPHGELFF; cdr3_nt: TGTGCCAGCAGCTCGGGGCAGGGGGCGCCCCACGGGGAGCTGTTTTTT
clone_size: .; d_call: TRBD1; v_call: TRBV4-1; j_call: TRBJ1-2; cdr3_length: 16; cdr3_aa: CASSVASGGGNYGYTF; cdr3_nt: TGCGCCAGCAGCGTAGCCTCAGGGGGCGGAAACTATGGCTACACCTTC
clone_size: .; d_call: TRBD2; v_call: TRBV11-2; j_call: TRBJ2-1; cdr3_length: 14; cdr3_aa: CASSLAGGPNEQFF; cdr3_nt: TGTGCCAGCAGCTTAGCGGGGGGGCCCAATGAGCAGTTCTTC
clone_size: .; d_call: TRBD1; v_call: TRBV27; j_call: TRBJ1-6; cdr3_length: 17; cdr3_aa: CASSPNRGVIENSPLHF; cdr3_nt: TGTGCCAGCAGTCCGAACAGGGGAGTTATAGAGAATTCACCCCTCCACTTT
clone_size: .; d_call: .; v_call: TRBV19; j_call: TRBJ1-5; cdr3_length: 14; cdr3_aa: CASSIEDRQGPQHF; cdr3_nt: TGTGCCAGTAGTATAGAAGACAGACAAGGACCCCAGCATTTT
clone_size: once; d_call: TRBD2; v_call: TRBV19; j_call: TRBJ2-1; cdr3_length: 14; cdr3_aa: CASSVLAGGREQFF; cdr3_nt: TGTGCCAGTAGTGTACTAGCGGGGGGGCGGGAGCAGTTCTTC
clone_size: .; d_call: TRBD1; v_call: TRBV19; j_call: TRBJ1-4; cdr3_length: 15; cdr3_aa: CASSVGTGLMEKLFF; cdr3_nt: TGTGCCAGTAGTGTTGGGACAGGACTTATGGAAAAACTGTTTTTT
clone_size: few; d_call: TRBD2; v_call: TRBV10-3; j_call: TRBJ2-3; cdr3_length: 18; cdr3_aa: CAISRGLAGVGSTDTQYF; cdr3_nt: TGTGCCATCAGTCGCGGACTAGCGGGGGTGGGTAGCACAGATACGCAGTATTTT
clone_size: .; d_call: .; v_call: TRBV9; j_call: TRBJ1-4; cdr3_length: 15; cdr3_aa: CASSLNPDTGEKLFF; cdr3_nt: TGTGCCAGCAGCCTAAATCCTGACACTGGTGAAAAACTGTTTTTT
clone_size: .; d_call: .; v_call: TRBV24-1; j_call: TRBJ1-2; cdr3_length: 13; cdr3_aa: CATSDMMGRGYTF; cdr3_nt: TGTGCCACCAGTGATATGATGGGCAGAGGCTACACCTTC
clone_size: .; d_call: TRBD1; v_call: TRBV6-2/TRBV6-3; j_call: TRBJ2-7; cdr3_length: 16; cdr3_aa: CASSTRQGPGPYEQYF; cdr3_nt: TGTGCCAGCAGTACGAGACAGGGTCCGGGGCCCTACGAGCAGTACTTC
clone_size: .; d_call: .; v_call: TRBV29-1; j_call: TRBJ1-1; cdr3_length: 14; cdr3_aa: CSANRHNLRPEAFF; cdr3_nt: TGCAGCGCTAACCGACATAACCTAAGGCCGGAAGCTTTCTTT
clone_size: .; d_call: .; v_call: TRBV19; j_call: TRBJ1-3; cdr3_length: 15; cdr3_aa: CASSFGQSSGNTIYF; cdr3_nt: TGTGCCAGTAGTTTTGGACAGTCCTCTGGAAACACCATATATTTT
clone_size: .; d_call: TRBD1; v_call: TRBV6-5; j_call: TRBJ1-2; cdr3_length: 14; cdr3_aa: CASSYSPTGNGYTF; cdr3_nt: TGTGCCAGCAGTTACTCCCCGACAGGGAATGGCTACACCTTC
clone_size: .; d_call: TRBD2; v_call: TRBV9; j_call: TRBJ2-5; cdr3_length: 15; cdr3_aa: CASSVAGTTQETQYF; cdr3_nt: TGTGCCAGCAGCGTCGCCGGGACTACTCAAGAGACCCAGTACTTC
clone_size: .; d_call: .; v_call: TRBV9; j_call: TRBJ1-1; cdr3_length: 14; cdr3_aa: CASSVGPRSTEAFF; cdr3_nt: TGTGCCAGCAGCGTAGGTCCCCGGAGCACTGAAGCTTTCTTT
clone_size: .; d_call: .; v_call: TRBV6-4; j_call: TRBJ2-3; cdr3_length: 12; cdr3_aa: CASSEAGDTQYF; cdr3_nt: TGTGCCAGCAGTGAAGCGGGAGATACGCAGTATTTT
clone_size: .; d_call: TRBD1; v_call: TRBV2; j_call: TRBJ1-4; cdr3_length: 14; cdr3_aa: CASSRDRGWEKLFF; cdr3_nt: TGTGCCAGCAGTAGGGACAGGGGGTGGGAAAAACTGTTTTTT
clone_size: few; d_call: .; v_call: TRBV7-2; j_call: TRBJ1-2; cdr3_length: 15; cdr3_aa: CASSAWTTQGGGYTF; cdr3_nt: TGTGCCAGCAGCGCCTGGACTACCCAGGGTGGTGGCTACACCTTC
clone_size: .; d_call: .; v_call: TRBV27; j_call: TRBJ1-6; cdr3_length: 15; cdr3_aa: CASSLLQGIYSPLHF; cdr3_nt: TGTGCCAGCAGTTTACTCCAGGGCATTTATTCACCCCTCCACTTT
clone_size: .; d_call: .; v_call: TRBV6-1; j_call: TRBJ2-3; cdr3_length: 14; cdr3_aa: CASSESPGGRAQYF; cdr3_nt: TGTGCCAGCAGTGAATCCCCCGGGGGGCGGGCGCAGTATTTT
clone_size: .; d_call: TRBD1; v_call: TRBV28; j_call: TRBJ1-1; cdr3_length: 13; cdr3_aa: CASSRTGNTEAFF; cdr3_nt: TGTGCCAGCAGCAGGACAGGGAATACTGAAGCTTTCTTT
clone_size: .; d_call: TRBD1; v_call: TRBV9; j_call: TRBJ1-1; cdr3_length: 17; cdr3_aa: CASSTRDRVVVNTEAFF; cdr3_nt: TGTGCCAGCAGCACCCGGGACAGGGTAGTGGTGAACACTGAAGCTTTCTTT
clone_size: .; d_call: .; v_call: TRBV7-2; j_call: TRBJ1-3; cdr3_length: 15; cdr3_aa: CASSLDYGSGNTIYF; cdr3_nt: TGTGCCAGCAGCTTAGATTACGGCTCTGGAAACACCATATATTTT
clone_size: .; d_call: .; v_call: TRBV2; j_call: TRBJ2-2; cdr3_length: 15; cdr3_aa: CASSEVTGNTGELFF; cdr3_nt: TGTGCCAGCAGTGAAGTGACAGGGAACACCGGGGAGCTGTTTTTT
clone_size: .; d_call: .; v_call: TRBV6-5; j_call: TRBJ1-2; cdr3_length: 14; cdr3_aa: CASRNSGEGNDYTF; cdr3_nt: TGTGCCAGCAGAAACTCAGGGGAAGGAAATGACTACACCTTC
clone_size: .; d_call: .; v_call: TRBV2; j_call: TRBJ2-7; cdr3_length: 15; cdr3_aa: CASSRLGLEGDEQYF; cdr3_nt: TGTGCCAGCAGTCGTCTTGGTTTAGAGGGGGACGAGCAGTACTTC
clone_size: .; d_call: .; v_call: TRBV6-2/TRBV6-3; j_call: TRBJ1-5; cdr3_length: 13; cdr3_aa: CASSWAGEQPQHF; cdr3_nt: TGTGCCAGCAGTTGGGCAGGGGAACAGCCCCAGCATTTT
clone_size: .; d_call: TRBD2; v_call: TRBV5-1; j_call: TRBJ2-5; cdr3_length: 17; cdr3_aa: CASSQRGDSRPQETQYF; cdr3_nt: TGCGCCAGCAGCCAGCGGGGGGACAGTAGACCCCAAGAGACCCAGTACTTC
clone_size: .; d_call: TRBD1; v_call: TRBV6-5; j_call: TRBJ1-6; cdr3_length: 14; cdr3_aa: CASRRGGEGSPLHF; cdr3_nt: TGTGCCAGCAGACGAGGGGGCGAAGGATCACCCCTCCACTTT
clone_size: .; d_call: .; v_call: TRBV6-2/TRBV6-3; j_call: TRBJ1-2; cdr3_length: 14; cdr3_aa: CASSQDGNLYGYTF; cdr3_nt: TGTGCCAGCAGCCAGGACGGGAACCTCTATGGCTACACCTTC
clone_size: .; d_call: TRBD1; v_call: TRBV10-3; j_call: TRBJ1-5; cdr3_length: 14; cdr3_aa: CAIRATGDNQPQHF; cdr3_nt: TGTGCCATCAGGGCCACAGGGGACAATCAGCCCCAGCATTTT
clone_size: .; d_call: .; v_call: TRBV4-3; j_call: TRBJ1-6; cdr3_length: 14; cdr3_aa: CASSQDRVNSPLHF; cdr3_nt: TGCGCCAGCAGCCAAGACAGGGTCAATTCACCCCTCCACTTT
clone_size: .; d_call: TRBD2; v_call: TRBV11-2; j_call: TRBJ2-7; cdr3_length: 13; cdr3_aa: CASSSSGPYEQYF; cdr3_nt: TGTGCCAGCAGCTCTAGCGGACCTTACGAGCAGTACTTC
clone_size: .; d_call: TRBD1; v_call: TRBV28; j_call: TRBJ1-4; cdr3_length: 15; cdr3_aa: CASSSGTGVNEKLFF; cdr3_nt: TGTGCCAGCAGTTCCGGGACAGGAGTTAATGAAAAACTGTTTTTT
clone_size: .; d_call: TRBD1; v_call: TRBV9; j_call: TRBJ1-1; cdr3_length: 13; cdr3_aa: CASNRGGGTEAFF; cdr3_nt: TGTGCCAGCAATAGAGGGGGCGGGACTGAAGCTTTCTTT